These 14 T cell receptor beta chains were all obtained from the same sample, sequenced in a study of OX40 agonist ivuxolimab in advanced cancers. Libraries were prepared by immunoSEQ multiplex PCR; TCRdb keeps only in-frame clonotypes and omits some of them. Found here are about 80,000 clones, approximately 92% of them singletons; the top ten hold around 0.29%. Sequencing was performed on CD4+ or CD8+ T cells sorted from blood, taken in a trial of the OX40 agonist ivuxolimab. All receptors derive from an adult with an advanced solid tumor such as melanoma, head and neck, liver or kidney cancer.

The chain recombines TRBV6-5 with TRBJ2-5; 10 positions agree with TRBD2. Trimming cost V 8 bases and J 5 bases; bases outside gene matches: 8. The CDR3 extends over 14 amino acids. Germline CDR1 and CDR2: MNHEY and SVGAGI. The CDR3 is CASSPGLASETQYF. Here the CDR3 DNA reads TGTGCCAGCTCGCCGGGACTAGCGTCGGAGACCCAGTACTTC.

V and J are TRBV18 and TRBJ1-4; D unresolved. Germline CDR1 reads KGHSH; CDR2 reads LQKENI. V was clipped by 6 bases and J by 0 bases, with 11 bases between them. The CDR3 loop spans 15 amino acids. The CDR3 here is CASSQSSATNEKLFF. In DNA form, the CDR3 reads TGTGCCAGCTCTCAAAGCTCTGCAACTAATGAAAAACTGTTTTTT.

J is TRBJ2-5 and V is TRBV7-8; 10 bases map to TRBD2. J gave up 5 bases and V 5 bases, and 5 bases lay outside the gene matches. CDR3 length: 14 amino acids. Germline CDR1 and CDR2: SGHVS and FQNEAQ. The CDR3 spells CASSQAGGWETQYF. CDR3 nucleotide sequence: TGTGCCAGCAGCCAAGCGGGAGGGTGGGAGACCCAGTACTTC.

The chain uses TRBV28 and TRBJ2-7; 9 bases are a match to TRBD1. The CDR3 totals 15 residues. Trimming removed 3 bases from V and 1 base from J; junction bases left unmatched: 4. Germline-derived CDR1 and CDR2 are MDHEN and SYDVKM. CDR3 sequence: CASSFAGTGSYEQYF. As DNA, the CDR3 is TGTGCCAGCAGTTTCGCCGGGACAGGGTCCTACGAGCAGTACTTC.

The V call is TRBV4-3, the J call TRBJ2-1, with a weak D call TRBD2 (5 bases). The CDR3 runs to 17 residues. The germline V gene encodes CDR1 LGHNA and CDR2 YSLEER. Trimming stripped 6 bases from V and 2 bases from J, with 20 bases between. CDR3 amino acids: CASSGDLRAAAYNEQFF. The CDR3 nucleotides read TGCGCCAGCAGTGGAGATTTAAGAGCGGCGGCCTACAATGAGCAGTTCTTC.

The chain joins TRBV27 to TRBJ2-7; TRBD1 aligns across 9 bases. V shed 5 bases, J shed 1 base, and the junction held 9 bases outside the gene matches. The CDR3 has 16 amino acids. Germline values: CDR1 MNHEY, CDR2 SMNVEV (reference sequence). As DNA, the CDR3 is TGTGCCAGCAGTGTTTCTCCCGGGACAGGGTCCTACGAGCAGTACTTC. This codes for CASSVSPGTGSYEQYF.

The CDR3 spells CASSPPGQLTEAFF. The CDR3 nucleotides are TGCGCCAGCAGCCCCCCGGGACAGCTCACTGAAGCTTTCTTT. This chain links TRBV5-1 with TRBJ1-1; 7 bases line up with TRBD1. The J segment lost 4 bases and the V segment lost 4 bases, leaving 7 bases of the junction unmatched. Germline V CDR1 and CDR2: SGHRS, YFSETQ. This CDR3 spans 14 amino acids. Based on the CDR3 plus reference TRBV5-1 and TRBJ1-1, the full variable domain is KAGVTQTPRYLIKTRGQQVTLSCSPISGHRSVSWYQQTPGQGLQFLFEYFSETQRNKGNFPGRFSGRQFSNSRSEMNVSTLELGDSALYLCASSPPGQLTEAFFGQGTRLTVV.

The genes are TRBV7-9 and TRBJ1-2; perhaps TRBD1 as D (5 bases). CDR3 size: 16 residues. Looked up from germline, CDR1 is SEHNR and CDR2 is FQNEAQ (reference sequence). With 2 bases removed from V and 6 bases from J, the gap between germline ends came to 19 bases. The CDR3 bases are TGTGCCAGCAGCTTACCGGAGGTGGGCAGGGCCAATGGCTACACCTTC. Residues: CASSLPEVGRANGYTF.

DNA of the CDR3: TGTGCCAGCAGCAAAGAGGGGACAGAGTACGAGCAGTACTTC. It translates to CASSKEGTEYEQYF. The rearrangement uses TRBV21-1 and TRBJ2-7; the DNA was not used to check the table's D call, TRBD1. TRBV21-1 is a documented pseudogene. CDR3 length: 14 residues.

CDR3 in DNA: TGTGCCAGCAGCCAGGGTTTAGCGGGGGGGCAAGAGACCCAGTACTTC. Translated: CASSQGLAGGQETQYF. V and J are TRBV7-2 and TRBJ2-5; the match to TRBD2 covers 11 bases. The CDR3 sequence is 16 residues long. Germline values: CDR1 SGHTA, CDR2 FQGNSA. After removal of 5 bases from V and 2 bases from J, the junction contained 7 bases not matched to a gene.

The V and J genes are TRBV7-6 and TRBJ2-1; TRBD2 aligns across 9 bases. CDR3 length: 17 amino acids. From germline, CDR1 is SGHVS and CDR2 FNYEAQ. With V trimmed by 0 bases and J by 1 base, 4 bases remained unmatched. The CDR3 DNA is TGTGCCAGCAGCTTAGCCGTAGCGGGAGTATCCTACAATGAGCAGTTCTTC. Protein product: CASSLAVAGVSYNEQFF.

The V gene is TRBV9, the J gene TRBJ1-2; 8 nucleotides line up with TRBD1. In germline, CDR1 is SGDLS, CDR2 YYNGEE. CDR3 length: 13 residues. J was trimmed by 6 bases and V by 0 bases; bases with no gene match: 1. The DNA of the CDR3 is TGTGCCAGCAGCGTAGTACAGGGGGATGGCTACACCTTC. This gives the protein CASSVVQGDGYTF.

The CDR3 loop reads CASSPPGPYEQYF. DNA of the CDR3: TGCGCCAGCAGCCCCCCAGGACCCTACGAGCAGTACTTC. The J gene is TRBJ2-7, the V gene TRBV5-1; D gene unclear. This CDR3 contains 13 residues. Germline V gene sequence: CDR1 SGHRS, CDR2 YFSETQ. V lost 4 bases and J 2 bases, leaving 10 bases between the germline ends. The whole variable domain, filled in from reference TRBV5-1 and TRBJ2-7, reads KAGVTQTPRYLIKTRGQQVTLSCSPISGHRSVSWYQQTPGQGLQFLFEYFSETQRNKGNFPGRFSGRQFSNSRSEMNVSTLELGDSALYLCASSPPGPYEQYFGPGTRLTVT.

The chain recombines TRBV5-4 with TRBJ2-1; tentatively, D is TRBD1 (5 bases). The V and J ends lost 0 bases and 10 bases respectively, with 20 bases between them. This CDR3 spans 16 amino acids. The germline V gene has CDR1 SGHNT and CDR2 YYREEE (reference sequence). The CDR3 DNA follows: TGTGCCAGCAGCTTGGGTGGCCAGGGTATGGGTACCGAGCAGTTCTTC. This sequence encodes CASSLGGQGMGTEQFF.